This TCR beta chain was documented in a study of T cells after yellow fever vaccination. Overall study context: Researchers used SMART-Seq v4 Ultra Low Input to prepare fractions that had low cell numbers. Broader study findings: The presence of abundant clonotypes contaminating from the bulk population was possible in FACS-sorted repertoires. Clonotypes found in both CD4 and CD8 compartments made up a small share.

This CDR3 contains 13 residues. V lost 7 bases, J lost 1 base, and 12 bases lay in between. The V gene's germline CDR1 is SGHRS and CDR2 YFSETQ. Comment on this clonotype: Its antigen remains unknown.

Universal primer sites and UMIs were introduced during 5'RACE template-switching synthesis of TCR cDNA. MiXCR, applied by TCRdb to the 5' RACE reads, yields one record per CDR3 protein. The sample comprises about 510,000 distinct CDR3 sequences, about a fifth of which are singletons, and roughly a sixth rests with the top ten. This receptor was obtained from a man younger than 35 who received the YFV17D yellow fever vaccine. The starting material was PBMCs, obtained approximately 20 days after the first yellow fever vaccination. The gene calls are TRBV5-1 and TRBJ2-7, with D maybe TRBD2 (6 bases). This CDR3 reads CASGGAGSYEQYF. The CDR3 nucleotides are TGCGCCAGCGGCGGGGCCGGGTCCTACGAGCAGTACTTC.